The 11 T cell receptor beta chains below all came from one sample that was sequenced in a study of post-analysis software for immune sequencing data (dated by TCRdb to about 2015). Points the paper makes about the study in general: Patients showed significantly higher frequencies than controls for a handful of TRBV segments, among them TRBV5-6, TRBV5-1 and TRBV20-1.

The library relied on PCR. TCRdb names Illumina HiSeq 2500 as the instrument used. Unique molecular identifiers were incorporated into TCR beta cDNA libraries to reduce PCR and sequencing biases. The public reads were reprocessed in TCRdb via fastp at Q25 and MiXCR, keeping in-frame beta chains. Each entry is one CDR3 protein sequence, shown with its most common DNA and genes. Within this sample are fewer than 600,000 distinct CDR3 sequences, with under 55% of them counted one time only. Clones ranked in the top ten supply over 10% of the sample. Antigens of these TCRs are unknown. Sequencing was performed on blood. These receptors were collected from a girl aged 10 to 17 with multiple sclerosis.

The rearrangement uses TRBV3-1 and TRBJ2-3; 9 positions match TRBD2. The junction had 4 bases not matched to a gene; V was cut back by 2 bases and J by 1 base. Looked up from germline, CDR1 is LGHDT and CDR2 is YNNKEL (reference sequence). The CDR3 length is 16 residues. CDR3 sequence reads: CASSQRPSGGTDTQYF. The CDR3 DNA reads as TGTGCCAGCAGCCAACGCCCTAGCGGGGGCACAGATACGCAGTATTTT.

This clonotype appeared a few times. The chain recombines TRBV29-1 with TRBJ1-1, with D perhaps matching TRBD1 (5 bases). This CDR3 comprises 13 residues. The ends were cut back, 6 bases at V and 1 base at J, with 12 bases in the middle. Germline V CDR1 and CDR2: SQVTM, ANQGSEA. CDR3 amino acids: CSVGRGENTEAFF. In nucleotides, the CDR3 is TGCAGCGTGGGGCGGGGAGAGAACACTGAAGCTTTCTTT. Full variable domain (rest looked up from reference TRBV29-1 and TRBJ1-1): SAVISQKPSRDICQRGTSLTIQCQVDSQVTMMFWYRQQPGQSLTLIATANQGSEATYESGFVIDKFPISRPNLTFSTLTVSNMSPEDSSIYLCSVGRGENTEAFFGQGTRLTVV.

V gene TRBV29-1 combines with J gene TRBJ2-3, with 8 bases matching TRBD1. The germline gives CDR1 SQVTM, CDR2 ANQGSEA. There are 13 residues in the CDR3. The V segment lost 4 bases and the J segment 3 bases; nucleotides outside the gene matches: 3. The CDR3 is CSVAGQGTDTQYF. CDR3 DNA: TGCAGCGTTGCTGGACAGGGAACAGATACGCAGTATTTT.

The V and J genes are TRBV4-1 and TRBJ2-1; D remains ambiguous. Trimming left V 3 bases short and J 2 bases short, with 17 bases between. Germline CDR1 and CDR2: MGHRA and YSYEKL. The CDR3 totals 17 residues. The CDR3 is CASSQTTGPQTYNEQFF. The DNA for the CDR3 is TGCGCCAGCAGCCAGACCACCGGACCCCAGACCTACAATGAGCAGTTCTTC.

The rearrangement links TRBV7-3 to TRBJ2-2; D not resolved. CDR3 size: 16 residues. The V end was cut by 5 bases, the J end by 4 bases, with 17 bases between. Germline V gene lookup returns CDR1 SGHTA and CDR2 FQGTGA. CDR3 amino acids: CASSTKTRTITGELFF. CDR3 coding DNA: TGTGCCAGCAGCACGAAAACGAGGACGATCACCGGGGAGCTGTTTTTT. The whole variable domain, remainder taken from reference TRBV7-3 and TRBJ2-2, is GAGVSQTPSNKVTEKGKYVELRCDPISGHTALYWYRQSLGQGPEFLIYFQGTGAADDSGLPNDRFFAVRPEGSVSTLKIQRTERGDSAVYLCASSTKTRTITGELFFGEGSRLTVL.

This clonotype was observed once. The chain combines TRBV7-8 with TRBJ1-2; D is undetermined. The germline gives CDR1 SGHVS, CDR2 FQNEAQ. This CDR3 has 16 residues. Trimming stripped 0 bases from V and 6 bases from J, with 17 bases between. Here the CDR3 DNA reads TGTGCCAGCAGCTTAGCGCGTATCTCACAGAGAAATGGCTACACCTTC. Translating gives CASSLARISQRNGYTF.

V and J are TRBV10-1 and TRBJ2-1; a possible D gene is TRBD2 (7 bases). Germline loops: CDR1 WNHNN, CDR2 SYGVQD (reference sequence). The CDR3 covers 16 residues. Trimming cost V 8 bases and J 6 bases, with 23 bases left between them. Written as DNA, the CDR3 is TGCGCCAGCTCCAAAGGGGGGGACAACTACGGCAATGAGCAGTTCTTC. This encodes CASSKGGDNYGNEQFF.

Comments on this clonotype: A much bigger clone sits one base away, suggesting this may be a read error. The chain uses TRBV29-1 and TRBJ2-1; D might be TRBD2 (5 bases). The germline gives CDR1 SQVTM, CDR2 ANQGSEA. There are 11 residues in the CDR3. V gave up 6 bases and J gave up 15 bases, with 18 bases separating them. DNA for the CDR3: TGCAGCGTCTTAACCCCGGCTCGGGGGTTCTTC. This encodes CSVLTPARGFF.

This chain links TRBV3-1 with TRBJ2-7; TRBD2 aligns across 15 bases. The V and J ends lost 1 base and 7 bases, in that order; junction bases with no gene match: 5. From germline, CDR1 is LGHDT and CDR2 YNNKEL (reference sequence). There are 16 residues in the CDR3. CDR3 in DNA: TGTGCCAGCAGCCAAGCAGGGACTAGCGGGAGGTTTGAGCAGTACTTC. Translated, it gives CASSQAGTSGRFEQYF.

This chain connects TRBV4-3 to TRBJ2-3; no definite D call. Germline V gene sequence: CDR1 LGHNA, CDR2 YSLEER. Trimming removed 0 bases at V and 6 bases at J, with 10 bases between. The CDR3 runs 14 residues. The CDR3 coding sequence is TGCGCCAGCAGCCAAGATCGTGGGGTGGATACGCAGTATTTT. Protein product: CASSQDRGVDTQYF.

The chain employs TRBV27 and TRBJ2-7, with 8 bases fitting TRBD2. The junction had 16 bases not matched to a gene; V was cut back by 6 bases and J by 6 bases. Per the germline V gene, CDR1 is MNHEY and CDR2 is SMNVEV (reference sequence). The CDR3 extends over 16 amino acids. Here the CDR3 DNA reads TGTGCCAGCAGACCCCGGGGAATGGGTCGGGGGGGCGAGCAGTACTTC. It is translated as CASRPRGMGRGGEQYF.